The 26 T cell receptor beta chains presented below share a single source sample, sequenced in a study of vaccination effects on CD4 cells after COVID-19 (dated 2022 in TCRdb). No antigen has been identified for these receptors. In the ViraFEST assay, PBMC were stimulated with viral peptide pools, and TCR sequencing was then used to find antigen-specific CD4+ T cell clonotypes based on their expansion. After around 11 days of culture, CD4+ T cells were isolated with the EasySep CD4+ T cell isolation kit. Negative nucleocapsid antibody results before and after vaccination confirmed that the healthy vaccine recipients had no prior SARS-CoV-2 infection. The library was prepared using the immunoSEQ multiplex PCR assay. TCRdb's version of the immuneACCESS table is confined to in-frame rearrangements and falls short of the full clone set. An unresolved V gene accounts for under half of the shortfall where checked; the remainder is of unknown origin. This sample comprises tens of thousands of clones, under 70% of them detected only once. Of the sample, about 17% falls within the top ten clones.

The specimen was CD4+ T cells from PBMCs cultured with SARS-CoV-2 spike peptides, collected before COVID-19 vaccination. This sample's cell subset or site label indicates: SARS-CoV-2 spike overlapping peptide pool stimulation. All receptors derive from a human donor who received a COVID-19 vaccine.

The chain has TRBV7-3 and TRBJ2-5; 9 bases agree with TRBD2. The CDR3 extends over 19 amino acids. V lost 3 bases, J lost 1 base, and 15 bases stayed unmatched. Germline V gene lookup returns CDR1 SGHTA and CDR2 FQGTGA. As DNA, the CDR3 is TGTGCCAGCAGCTTGGGCCCCAGGTTCGCGGGGGGGCCCCAAGAGACCCAGTACTTC. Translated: CASSLGPRFAGGPQETQYF. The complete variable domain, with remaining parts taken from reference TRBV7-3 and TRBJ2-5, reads GAGVSQTPSNKVTEKGKYVELRCDPISGHTALYWYRQSLGQGPEFLIYFQGTGAADDSGLPNDRFFAVRPEGSVSTLKIQRTERGDSAVYLCASSLGPRFAGGPQETQYFGPGTRLLVL.

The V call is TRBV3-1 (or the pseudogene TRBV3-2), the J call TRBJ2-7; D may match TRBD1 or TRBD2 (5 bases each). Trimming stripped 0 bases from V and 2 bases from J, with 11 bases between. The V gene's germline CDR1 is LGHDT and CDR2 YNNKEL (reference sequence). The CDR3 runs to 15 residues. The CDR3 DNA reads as TGTGCCAGCAGCCAAGATACCCGGGGCACCTACGAGCAGTACTTC. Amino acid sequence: CASSQDTRGTYEQYF.

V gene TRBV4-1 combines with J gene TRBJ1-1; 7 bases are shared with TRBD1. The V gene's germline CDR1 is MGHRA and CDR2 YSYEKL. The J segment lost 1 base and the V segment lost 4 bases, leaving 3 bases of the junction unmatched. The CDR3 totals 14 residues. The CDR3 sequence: CASSLGQRNTEAFF. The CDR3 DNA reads TGCGCCAGCAGCCTGGGACAGCGGAACACTGAAGCTTTCTTT.

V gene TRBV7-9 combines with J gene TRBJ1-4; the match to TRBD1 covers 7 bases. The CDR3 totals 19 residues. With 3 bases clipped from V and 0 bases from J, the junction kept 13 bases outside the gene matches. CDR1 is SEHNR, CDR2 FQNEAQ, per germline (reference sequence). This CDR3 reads CASSFSPQGTYATNEKLFF. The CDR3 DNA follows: TGTGCCAGCAGCTTTTCCCCACAGGGGACCTATGCAACTAATGAAAAACTGTTTTTT.

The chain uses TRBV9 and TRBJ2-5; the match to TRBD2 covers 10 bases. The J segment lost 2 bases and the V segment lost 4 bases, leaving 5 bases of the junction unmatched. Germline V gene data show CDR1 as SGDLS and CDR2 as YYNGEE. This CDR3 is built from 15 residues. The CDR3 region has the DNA TGTGCCAGCAGCCTTGGGACTAGCGAGCAAGAGACCCAGTACTTC. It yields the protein CASSLGTSEQETQYF. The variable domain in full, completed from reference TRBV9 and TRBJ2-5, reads DSGVTQTPKHLITATGQRVTLRCSPRSGDLSVYWYQQSLDQGLQFLIQYYNGEERAKGNILERFSAQQFPDLHSELNLSSLELGDSALYFCASSLGTSEQETQYFGPGTRLLVL.

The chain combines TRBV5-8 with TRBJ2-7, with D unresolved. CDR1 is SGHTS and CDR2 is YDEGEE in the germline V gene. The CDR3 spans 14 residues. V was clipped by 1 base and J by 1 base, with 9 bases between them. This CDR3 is CASSLYQTSYEQYF. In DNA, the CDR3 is TGTGCCAGCAGCTTGTACCAAACTTCCTACGAGCAGTACTTC.

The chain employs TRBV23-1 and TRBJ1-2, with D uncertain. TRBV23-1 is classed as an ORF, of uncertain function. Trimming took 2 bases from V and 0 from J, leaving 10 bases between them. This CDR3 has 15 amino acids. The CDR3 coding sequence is TGCGCCAGCAGTCAAGGCTGCGGTCCTAACTATGGCTACACCTTC. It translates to CASSQGCGPNYGYTF.

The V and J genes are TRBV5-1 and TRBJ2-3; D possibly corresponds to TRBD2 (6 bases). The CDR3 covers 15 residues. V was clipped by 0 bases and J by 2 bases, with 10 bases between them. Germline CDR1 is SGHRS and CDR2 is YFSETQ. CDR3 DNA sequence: TGCGCCAGCAGCTTGGCCGCGGGGTTCACAGATACGCAGTATTTT. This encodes CASSLAAGFTDTQYF.

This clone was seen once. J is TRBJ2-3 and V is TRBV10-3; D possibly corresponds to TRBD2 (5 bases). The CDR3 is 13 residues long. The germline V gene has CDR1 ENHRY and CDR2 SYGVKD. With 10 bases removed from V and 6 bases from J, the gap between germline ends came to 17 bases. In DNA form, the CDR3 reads TGTGCCACATCGGCCGGGGTTGGGGATACGCAGTATTTT. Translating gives CATSAGVGDTQYF.

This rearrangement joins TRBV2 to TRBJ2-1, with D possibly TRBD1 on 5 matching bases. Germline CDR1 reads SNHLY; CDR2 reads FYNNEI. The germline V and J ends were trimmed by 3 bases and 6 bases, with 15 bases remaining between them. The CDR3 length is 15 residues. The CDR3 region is CASSEIGHASNEQFF. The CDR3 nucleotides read TGTGCCAGCAGTGAGATTGGACATGCGAGCAATGAGCAGTTCTTC.

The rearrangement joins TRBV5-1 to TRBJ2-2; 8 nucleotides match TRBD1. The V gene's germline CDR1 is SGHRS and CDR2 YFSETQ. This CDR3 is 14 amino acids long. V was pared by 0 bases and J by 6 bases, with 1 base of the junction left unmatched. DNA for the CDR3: TGCGCCAGCAGCTTGGAGACAGGGGCCGGGGAGCTGTTTTTT. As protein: CASSLETGAGELFF.

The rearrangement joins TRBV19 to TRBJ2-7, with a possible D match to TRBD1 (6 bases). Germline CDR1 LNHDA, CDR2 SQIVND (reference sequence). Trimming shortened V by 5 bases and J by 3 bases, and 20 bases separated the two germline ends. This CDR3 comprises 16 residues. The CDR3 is CASSVLPGQGLYEQYF. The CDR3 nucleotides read TGTGCCAGTAGTGTTCTGCCGGGACAAGGTCTCTACGAGCAGTACTTC.

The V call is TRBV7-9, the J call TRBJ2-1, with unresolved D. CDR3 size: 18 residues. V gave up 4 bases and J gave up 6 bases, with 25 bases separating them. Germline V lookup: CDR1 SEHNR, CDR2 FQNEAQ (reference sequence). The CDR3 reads CASSSSSSYWTIGNEQFF. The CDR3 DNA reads TGTGCCAGCAGCTCGTCCAGCAGCTATTGGACGATAGGCAATGAGCAGTTCTTC.

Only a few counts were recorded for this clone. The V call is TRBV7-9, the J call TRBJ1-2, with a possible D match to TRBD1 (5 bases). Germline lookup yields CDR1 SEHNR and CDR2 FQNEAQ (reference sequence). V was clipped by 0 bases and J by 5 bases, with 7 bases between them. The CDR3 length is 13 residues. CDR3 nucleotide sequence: TGTGCCAGCAGCTTAGCAGGGGAGTATGGCTACACCTTC. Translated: CASSLAGEYGYTF.

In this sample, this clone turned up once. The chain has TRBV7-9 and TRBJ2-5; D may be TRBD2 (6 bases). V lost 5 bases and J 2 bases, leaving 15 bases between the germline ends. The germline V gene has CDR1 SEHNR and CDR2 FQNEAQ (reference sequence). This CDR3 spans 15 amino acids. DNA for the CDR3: TGTGCCAGCAGCCCCCCCGGGGGTCTTCAAGAGACCCAGTACTTC. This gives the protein CASSPPGGLQETQYF.

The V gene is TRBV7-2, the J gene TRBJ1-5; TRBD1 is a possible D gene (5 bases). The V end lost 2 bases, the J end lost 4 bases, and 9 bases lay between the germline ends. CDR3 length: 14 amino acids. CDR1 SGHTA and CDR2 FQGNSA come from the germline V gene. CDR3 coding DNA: TGTGCCAGCAGCTTAAATGGGGGGAATCAGCCCCAGCATTTT. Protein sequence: CASSLNGGNQPQHF.

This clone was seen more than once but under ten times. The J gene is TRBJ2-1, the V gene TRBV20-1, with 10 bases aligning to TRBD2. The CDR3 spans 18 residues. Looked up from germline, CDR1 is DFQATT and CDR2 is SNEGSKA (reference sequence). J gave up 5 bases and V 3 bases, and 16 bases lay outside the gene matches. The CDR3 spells CSASAYIRAGGAHNEQFF. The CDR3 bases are TGCAGTGCTAGTGCCTATATACGAGCGGGAGGGGCACACAATGAGCAGTTCTTC.

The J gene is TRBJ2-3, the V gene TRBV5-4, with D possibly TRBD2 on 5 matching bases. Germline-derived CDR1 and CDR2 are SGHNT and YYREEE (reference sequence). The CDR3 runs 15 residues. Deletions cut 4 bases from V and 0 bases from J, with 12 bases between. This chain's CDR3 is CASSPQPGSTDTQYF. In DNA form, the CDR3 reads TGTGCCAGCAGCCCCCAACCGGGAAGCACAGATACGCAGTATTTT. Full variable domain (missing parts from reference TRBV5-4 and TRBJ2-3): ETGVTQSPTHLIKTRGQQVTLRCSSQSGHNTVSWYQQALGQGPQFIFQYYREEENGRGNFPPRFSGLQFPNYSSELNVNALELDDSALYLCASSPQPGSTDTQYFGPGTRLTVL.

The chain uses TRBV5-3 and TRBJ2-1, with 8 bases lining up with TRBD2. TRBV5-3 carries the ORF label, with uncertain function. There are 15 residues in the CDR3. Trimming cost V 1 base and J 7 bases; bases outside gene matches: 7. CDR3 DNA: TGTGCCAGAAGCTTGAACGGGGGGGGCAGGAATGAGCAGTTCTTC. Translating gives CARSLNGGGRNEQFF.

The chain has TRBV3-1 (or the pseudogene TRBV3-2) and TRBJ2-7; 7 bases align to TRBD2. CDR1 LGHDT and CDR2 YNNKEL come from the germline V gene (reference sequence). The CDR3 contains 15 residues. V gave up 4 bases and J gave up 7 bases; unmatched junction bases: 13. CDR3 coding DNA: TGTGCCAGCAGCCCTCCAGCTAGCGGCCCACGGGAGCAGTACTTC. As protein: CASSPPASGPREQYF.

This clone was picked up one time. The CDR3 spells CASSLWEGDGYTF. The CDR3 coding sequence is TGTGCCAGCAGTTTGTGGGAGGGGGATGGCTACACCTTC. The chain recombines TRBV12-3 or TRBV12-4 with TRBJ1-2; D might be TRBD1 (6 bases). CDR3 length: 13 residues. Trimming took 3 bases from V and 6 from J, leaving 11 bases between them.

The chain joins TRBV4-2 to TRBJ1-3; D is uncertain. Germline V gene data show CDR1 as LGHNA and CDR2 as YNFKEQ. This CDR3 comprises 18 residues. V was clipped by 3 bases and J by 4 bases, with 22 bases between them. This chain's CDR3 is CASSHLKAPRDRGNTIYF. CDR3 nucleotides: TGTGCCAGCAGCCATCTCAAGGCCCCAAGGGATAGAGGAAACACCATATATTTT.

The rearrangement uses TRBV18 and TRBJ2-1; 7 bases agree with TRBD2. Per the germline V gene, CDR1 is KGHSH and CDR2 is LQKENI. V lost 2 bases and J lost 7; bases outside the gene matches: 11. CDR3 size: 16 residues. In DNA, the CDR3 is TGTGCCAGCTCACCATTTCAGCGGGGATGGGAGAATGAGCAGTTCTTC. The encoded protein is CASSPFQRGWENEQFF.

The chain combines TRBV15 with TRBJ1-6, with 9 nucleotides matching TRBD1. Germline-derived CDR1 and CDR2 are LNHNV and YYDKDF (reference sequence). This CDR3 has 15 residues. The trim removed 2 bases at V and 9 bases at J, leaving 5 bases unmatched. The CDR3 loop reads CATSRKQGAGSPLHF. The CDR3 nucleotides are TGTGCCACCAGCAGAAAACAGGGGGCCGGTTCACCCCTCCACTTT.

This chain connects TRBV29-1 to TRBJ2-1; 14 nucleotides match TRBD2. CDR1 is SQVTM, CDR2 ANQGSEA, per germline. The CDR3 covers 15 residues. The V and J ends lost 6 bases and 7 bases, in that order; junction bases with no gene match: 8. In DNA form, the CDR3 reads TGCAGCGTAGCGGGACTAGCGGGAGTAGTGAATGAGCAGTTCTTC. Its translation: CSVAGLAGVVNEQFF.

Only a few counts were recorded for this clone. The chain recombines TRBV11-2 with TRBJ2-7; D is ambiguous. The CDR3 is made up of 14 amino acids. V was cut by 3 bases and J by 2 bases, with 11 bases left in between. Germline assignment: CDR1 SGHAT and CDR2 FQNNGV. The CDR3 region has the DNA TGTGCCAGCAGCTTGTCCGCCCCTCCCTACGAGCAGTACTTC. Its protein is CASSLSAPPYEQYF.